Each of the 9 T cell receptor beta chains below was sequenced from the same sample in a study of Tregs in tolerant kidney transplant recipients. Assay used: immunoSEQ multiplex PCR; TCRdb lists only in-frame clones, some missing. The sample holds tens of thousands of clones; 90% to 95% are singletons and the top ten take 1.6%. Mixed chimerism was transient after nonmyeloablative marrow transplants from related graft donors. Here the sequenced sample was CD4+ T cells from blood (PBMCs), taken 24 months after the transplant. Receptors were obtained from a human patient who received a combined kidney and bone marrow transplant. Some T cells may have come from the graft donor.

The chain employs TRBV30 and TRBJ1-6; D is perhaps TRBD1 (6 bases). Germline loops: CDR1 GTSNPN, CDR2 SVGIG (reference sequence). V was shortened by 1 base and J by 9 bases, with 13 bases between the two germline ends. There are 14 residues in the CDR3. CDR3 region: CAWSEWGQSSPLHF. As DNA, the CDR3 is TGTGCCTGGAGTGAATGGGGGCAGAGTTCACCCCTCCACTTT. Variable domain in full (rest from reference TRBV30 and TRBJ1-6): SQTIHQWPATLVQPVGSPLSLECTVEGTSNPNLYWYRQAAGRGLQLLFYSVGIGQISSEVPQNLSASRPQDRQFILSSKKLLLSDSGFYLCAWSEWGQSSPLHFGNGTRLTVT.

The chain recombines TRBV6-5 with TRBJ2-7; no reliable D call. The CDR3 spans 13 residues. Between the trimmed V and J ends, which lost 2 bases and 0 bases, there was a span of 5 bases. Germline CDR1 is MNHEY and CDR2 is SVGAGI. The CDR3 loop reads CASSYRSSYEQYF. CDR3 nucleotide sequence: TGTGCCAGCAGTTACAGGAGCTCCTACGAGCAGTACTTC.

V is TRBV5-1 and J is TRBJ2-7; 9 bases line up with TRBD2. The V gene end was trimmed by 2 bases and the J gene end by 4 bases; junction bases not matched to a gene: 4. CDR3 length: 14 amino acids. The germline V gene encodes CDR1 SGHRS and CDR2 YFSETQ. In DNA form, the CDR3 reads TGCGCCAGCAGCTTAAGCGGGAGGAGGTACGAGCAGTACTTC. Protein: CASSLSGRRYEQYF.

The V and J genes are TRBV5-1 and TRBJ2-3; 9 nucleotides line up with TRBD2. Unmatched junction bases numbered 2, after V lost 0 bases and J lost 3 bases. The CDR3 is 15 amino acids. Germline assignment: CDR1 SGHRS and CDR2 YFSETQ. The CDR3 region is CASSLALAGTDTQYF. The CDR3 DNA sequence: TGCGCCAGCAGCTTGGCTCTAGCGGGGACAGATACGCAGTATTTT.

This CDR3 reads CASSLRDTGELFF. CDR3 DNA sequence: TGTGCCAGCAGCCTCAGGGACACCGGGGAGCTGTTTTTT. The gene calls are TRBV7-9 and TRBJ2-2, with D possibly TRBD1 on 5 matching bases. Germline V gene data show CDR1 as SEHNR and CDR2 as FQNEAQ (reference sequence). V lost 5 bases to trimming and J lost 3 bases, with 7 bases between them. This CDR3 region has 13 residues.

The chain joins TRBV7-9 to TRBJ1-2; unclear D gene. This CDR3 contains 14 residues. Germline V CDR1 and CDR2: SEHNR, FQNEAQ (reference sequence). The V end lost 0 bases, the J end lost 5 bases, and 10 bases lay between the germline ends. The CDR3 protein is CASSLARPSYGYTF. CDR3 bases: TGTGCCAGCAGCTTAGCCCGTCCGTCTTATGGCTACACCTTC. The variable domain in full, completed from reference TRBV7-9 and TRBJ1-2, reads DTGVSQNPRHKITKRGQNVTFRCDPISEHNRLYWYRQTLGQGPEFLTYFQNEAQLEKSRLLSDRFSAERPKGSFSTLEIQRTEQGDSAMYLCASSLARPSYGYTFGSGTRLTVV.

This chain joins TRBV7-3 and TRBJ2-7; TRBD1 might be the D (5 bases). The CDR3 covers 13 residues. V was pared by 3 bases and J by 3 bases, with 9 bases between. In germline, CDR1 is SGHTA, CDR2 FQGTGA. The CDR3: CASSLDTSYEQYF. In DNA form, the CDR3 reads TGTGCCAGCAGCTTGGACACAAGCTACGAGCAGTACTTC.

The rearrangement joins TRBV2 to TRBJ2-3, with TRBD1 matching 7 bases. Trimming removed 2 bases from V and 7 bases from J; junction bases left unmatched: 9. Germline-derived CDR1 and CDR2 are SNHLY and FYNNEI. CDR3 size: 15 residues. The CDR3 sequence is CASSEIRIQGHTQYF. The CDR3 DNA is TGTGCCAGCAGTGAAATCAGGATACAGGGGCATACGCAGTATTTT. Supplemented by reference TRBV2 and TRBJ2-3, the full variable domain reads EPEVTQTPSHQVTQMGQEVILRCVPISNHLYFYWYRQILGQKVEFLVSFYNNEISEKSEIFDDQFSVERPDGSNFTLKIRSTKLEDSAMYFCASSEIRIQGHTQYFGPGTRLTVL.

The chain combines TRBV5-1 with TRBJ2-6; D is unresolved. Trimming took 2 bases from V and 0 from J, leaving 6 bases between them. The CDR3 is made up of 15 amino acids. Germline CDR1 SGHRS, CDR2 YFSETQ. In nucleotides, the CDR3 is TGCGCCAGCAGCTTAGGCGGCTCTGGGGCCAACGTCCTGACTTTC. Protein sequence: CASSLGGSGANVLTF.